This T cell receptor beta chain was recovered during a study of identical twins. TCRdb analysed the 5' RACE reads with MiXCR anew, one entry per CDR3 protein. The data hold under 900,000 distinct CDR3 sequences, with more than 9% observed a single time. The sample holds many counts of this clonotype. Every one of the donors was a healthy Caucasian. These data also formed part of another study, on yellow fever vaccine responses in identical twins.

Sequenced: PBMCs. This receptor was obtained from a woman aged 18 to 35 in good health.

In nucleotides, the CDR3 is TGTGCCAGCAGTTACGTTAATCAGTATGGGACAACCCAGTACTTC. Protein product: CASSYVNQYGTTQYF. This rearrangement joins TRBV6-5 to TRBJ2-5; tentatively, D is TRBD1 (6 bases). This CDR3 spans 15 amino acids. The germline V and J ends were trimmed by 2 bases and 8 bases, with 18 bases remaining between them. Per germline, CDR1 MNHEY and CDR2 SVGAGI.